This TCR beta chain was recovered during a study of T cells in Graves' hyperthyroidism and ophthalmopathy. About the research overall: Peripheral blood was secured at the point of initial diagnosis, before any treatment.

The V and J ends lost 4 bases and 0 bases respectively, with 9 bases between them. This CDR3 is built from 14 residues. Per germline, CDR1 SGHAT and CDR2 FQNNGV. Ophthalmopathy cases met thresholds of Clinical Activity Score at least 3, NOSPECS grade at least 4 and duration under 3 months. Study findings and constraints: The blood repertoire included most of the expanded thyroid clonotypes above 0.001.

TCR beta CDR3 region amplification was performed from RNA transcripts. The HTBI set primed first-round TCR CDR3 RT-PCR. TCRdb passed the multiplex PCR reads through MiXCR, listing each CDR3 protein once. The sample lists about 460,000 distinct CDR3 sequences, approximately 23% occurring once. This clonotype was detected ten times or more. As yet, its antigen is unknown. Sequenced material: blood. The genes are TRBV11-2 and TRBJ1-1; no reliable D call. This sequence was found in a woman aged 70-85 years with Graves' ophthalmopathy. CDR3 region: CASSSPPMNTEAFF. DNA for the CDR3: TGTGCCAGCAGCTCCCCACCGATGAACACTGAAGCTTTCTTT.